This TCR beta chain is drawn from a study of radiotherapy plus CTLA-4 blockade in lung cancer. Study findings and constraints: Radiotherapy was combined with ipilimumab, and tumor-derived TCR clones then expanded in blood. Early blood T cell clone dynamics reportedly forecast response best, with interferon-beta.

Data came from immunoSEQ multiplex PCR; TCRdb stores just in-frame clones and leaves some out. The repertoire consists of tens of thousands of clones, with about three quarters occurring once and the leading ten covering 2.4%. With regard to this clone: The antigen is unknown. Relative to the germline gene, one junction end is altered; a read error may explain this.

The study treated chemo-refractory metastatic non-small-cell lung cancer patients with focal radiation plus ipilimumab CTLA-4 blockade. This CDR3 contains 10 residues. Specimen: peripheral blood, collected from a patient treated with radiotherapy plus ipilimumab. This TCR derives from a human donor with non-small cell lung cancer whose response to radiotherapy plus ipilimumab could not be evaluated. The chain combines TRBV23-1 with TRBJ2-5; possibly TRBD1 for D (5 bases). TRBV23-1 is annotated as an ORF whose role is uncertain. The CDR3 reads CASSRGQGHF. In nucleotides, the CDR3 is TGCGCCAGCAGTAGGGGCCAAGGCCACTTC.